These T cell receptor beta chains were read from a single sample in a study of blood T cells in healthy people across ages. TCRdb called the 5' RACE reads again in MiXCR, with one record for every CDR3 protein. The data hold 1,500,000 or so distinct CDR3 sequences, with approximately 63% observed a single time. Material: blood. Source of these receptors: a man between 18 and 29 years old in good health. Both conserved end residues are part of each CDR3. The D gene is left open where the match is weak. Clone sizes are given selectively: once, few, many, or a class where the clone is expanded.

>TRBJ2-1|TRBV15|-|-
TGTGCCACCAGCAGAGATGAGGGTTTTGAGCAGTTCTTC
CATSRDEGFEQFF
>TRBJ2-7|TRBV29-1|-|-
TGCAGTGGGACGGAACCCGAGGGCGGGCAGTACTTC
CSGTEPEGGQYF
>TRBJ1-6|TRBV20-1|-|few
TGCAGTGCTAGGCAGGGTATCGATAATTCACCCCTCCACTTT
CSARQGIDNSPLHF
>TRBJ2-1|TRBV10-3|-|few
TGTGCCATCAGTCTGACAGGAGCCTACAATGAGCAGTTCTTC
CAISLTGAYNEQFF
>TRBJ2-1|TRBV7-3|-|once
TGTGCCAGCTTGGGCGGAGGTAATGAGCAGTTCTTC
CASLGGGNEQFF
>TRBJ2-3|TRBV10-1|-|-
TGCGCCAGCAGTGAGTCACCTTCGAAGGACACGCAGTATTTT
CASSESPSKDTQYF
>TRBJ2-7|TRBV29-1|TRBD2|-
TGCAGCGTTGGTCCCCGACTAGCGGGAGAGAGCTACGAGCAGTACTTC
CSVGPRLAGESYEQYF
>TRBJ2-5|TRBV6-2/TRBV6-3|TRBD2|-
TGTGCCAGCAGTTACTCGAAAGTATCTGGGGGGGAAGAGACCCAGTACTTC
CASSYSKVSGGEETQYF
>TRBJ2-7|TRBV6-2/TRBV6-3|-|-
TGTGCCAGCAGTTCGAGCCGACAGCAGATTACTTCCTACGAGCAGTACTTC
CASSSSRQQITSYEQYF
>TRBJ2-3|TRBV6-5|-|once
TGTGCCAGCAGAACCAGCAACAGGGCCCGGGGGTATACGCAGTATTTT
CASRTSNRARGYTQYF
>TRBJ2-3|TRBV5-1|-|few
TGCGCCAGCAGCTTCCAGCGGAGCACAGATACGCAGTATTTT
CASSFQRSTDTQYF
>TRBJ2-3|TRBV27|-|once
TGTGCCAGCAGACCCTCAAGCCTTAGCACAGATACGCAGTATTTT
CASRPSSLSTDTQYF
>TRBJ2-3|TRBV7-9|-|few
TGTGCCAGCAGCCCAGCTACGCAGTATTTT
CASSPATQYF
>TRBJ1-2|TRBV12-3/TRBV12-4|TRBD1|-
TGTGCCAGCAGTTTACAGGGGGCTCTAAGTGGCTACACCTTC
CASSLQGALSGYTF
>TRBJ1-4|TRBV7-9|-|-
TGTGCCAGCAGCCCCACTCAGGGGAATGAAAAACTGTTTTTT
CASSPTQGNEKLFF
>TRBJ2-7|TRBV27|-|-
TGTGCCAGCAATGCAGCCGGAACCTACGAGCAGTACTTC
CASNAAGTYEQYF
>TRBJ2-7|TRBV6-4|TRBD2|-
TGTGCCAGCAGCGACTCGACTAGCGGGTCCCCCTACGAGCAGTACTTC
CASSDSTSGSPYEQYF
>TRBJ1-1|TRBV2|-|-
TGTGCCAGCAGTGAATTTGGCAGCTTGGGAACTTTCTTT
CASSEFGSLGTFF
>TRBJ2-7|TRBV7-9|-|once
TGTGCCGGCAGCTTACCTCAGGTGGGGGAGCAGTACTTC
CAGSLPQVGEQYF
>TRBJ2-1|TRBV4-1|-|few
TGCGCCAGCAGCCCGATCGACTACAACAATGAGCAGTTCTTC
CASSPIDYNNEQFF
>TRBJ2-3|TRBV2|TRBD2|-
TGTGTCAGCAGCCACGGCCTCAGGACTAGCGGTACAGATACGCAGTATTTT
CVSSHGLRTSGTDTQYF
>TRBJ2-1|TRBV5-1|TRBD2|few
TGCGCCAGCCGCGTCGAGGCGGGAGTGAATGAGCAGTTCTTC
CASRVEAGVNEQFF
>TRBJ2-4|TRBV4-1|-|-
TGCGCCAGCAGTAGCTTCGAAAACATTCAGTACTTC
CASSSFENIQYF
>TRBJ1-4|TRBV4-3|-|-
TGCGCCAGCAGCTCCCCTCCAGGCCTCGGGGAAAAACTGTTTTTT
CASSSPPGLGEKLFF
>TRBJ1-1|TRBV4-2|-|-
TGTGCCAGCAGCCACGCTACCACCGGGACATTTAACACTGAAGCTTTCTTT
CASSHATTGTFNTEAFF
>TRBJ2-3|TRBV7-9|-|-
TGTGCCAGCAGCTTTCAACTTAGCACAGATACGCAGTATTTT
CASSFQLSTDTQYF
>TRBJ1-2|TRBV6-1|-|-
TGTGCCAGCAGTGAAGCGTGGCGCGGCTACACCTTC
CASSEAWRGYTF
>TRBJ1-5|TRBV12-3/TRBV12-4|-|few
TGTGCCAGCAGTTTAAAGGGCTCAGGGAGGACTCAGCCCCAGCATTTT
CASSLKGSGRTQPQHF
>TRBJ2-7|TRBV27|TRBD2|-
TGTGCCAGCAGTCCCCCCGGTTACAGCGGGAGCTCCTACGAGCAGTACTTC
CASSPPGYSGSSYEQYF
>TRBJ2-1|TRBV2|-|-
TGTGCCAGCAGTCCAGAAAATAGTAGTGAGCAGTTCTTC
CASSPENSSEQFF
>TRBJ2-1|TRBV28|-|-
TGTGCCAGCAGTTTTTCCAGGGTATACAATGAGCAGTTCTTC
CASSFSRVYNEQFF
>TRBJ2-3|TRBV13|-|-
TGTGCCAGCAGCACCCGACAGGACCATACGCAGTATTTT
CASSTRQDHTQYF
>TRBJ1-6|TRBV5-1|-|-
TGCGCCAGCAGCCCTGGCGACGACAGACCAAATTCACCCCTCCACTTT
CASSPGDDRPNSPLHF
>TRBJ2-7|TRBV12-3/TRBV12-4|-|few
TGTGCCAGCAGTCGACAGTACGAGCAGTACTTC
CASSRQYEQYF
>TRBJ2-1|TRBV5-6|TRBD2|-
TGTGCCAGCAGTCACGGACTAGTTCGTGAGCAGTTCTTC
CASSHGLVREQFF
>TRBJ2-5|TRBV4-3|TRBD2|-
TGCGCCAGCAGCCAAGGATCTAGCGGGTTACAAGGGACCCAGTACTTC
CASSQGSSGLQGTQYF
>TRBJ2-7|TRBV29-1|TRBD2|-
TGCAGCGCTGAACATGAGACTAGCGGGAGTTACGAGCAGTACTTC
CSAEHETSGSYEQYF
>TRBJ2-5|TRBV5-1|-|-
TGCGCCAGCACCCTAGGGGTGGGGACCCAGTACTTC
CASTLGVGTQYF
>TRBJ1-5|TRBV10-3|-|-
TGTGCCATCAGTGAGTCCCAGATGGGGAGTCAGCCCCAGCATTTT
CAISESQMGSQPQHF
>TRBJ2-7|TRBV6-1|-|few
TGTGCCAGCAGGGACATTACCTACGAGCAGTACTTC
CASRDITYEQYF
>TRBJ1-1|TRBV7-2|-|-
TGTGCCAGCAGCTTAGAACTTTACACTGAAGCTTTCTTT
CASSLELYTEAFF
>TRBJ2-7|TRBV28|TRBD1|-
TGTGCCAGCAGCTACCCCCCGGGACAGGGTGGCTACGAGCAGTACTTC
CASSYPPGQGGYEQYF
>TRBJ1-1|TRBV20-1|-|once
TGCAGTGCTAGAGATCTGCGGGGTGGCACTGAAGCTTTCTTT
CSARDLRGGTEAFF
>TRBJ2-3|TRBV11-2|TRBD2|-
TGTGCCAGCAGCTTAGGGGCTAGCGGGGTTCAGGATACGCAGTATTTT
CASSLGASGVQDTQYF
>TRBJ2-1|TRBV25-1|TRBD2|-
TGTGCCAGCACTAGCGGGAGGGCCCTTGAGCAGTTCTTC
CASTSGRALEQFF